Listed below are T cell receptor beta chains from one sample, sequenced in a study of blood T cell repertoires in COVID-19. The method was immunoSEQ multiplex PCR; TCRdb's version includes in-frame clones alone and lacks a portion of them. Counted here are over 250,000 clones, roughly 85% occurring once; the ten biggest clones make up roughly a tenth. The specimen sequenced was peripheral blood. The source of these receptors is a woman between 45 and 60 years old who had recovered from COVID-19. Both conserved end residues are part of each CDR3. Each record gives: V gene, D gene, clone size, J gene, CDR3 protein, CDR3 DNA. A D gene is named only where the DNA matches it firmly. Clone size is given for some rows only: seen once, a few or many times, or a class if the clone is expanded.

V: TRBV9
D: TRBD1
size: -
J: TRBJ1-2
CDR3: CASSVGTGGSLNGYTF
DNA: TGTGCCAGCAGCGTCGGGACAGGGGGTTCCCTTAATGGCTACACCTTC

V: TRBV7-6
D: TRBD1
size: -
J: TRBJ1-4
CDR3: CASSAEPGGNPNEKLFF
DNA: TGTGCCAGCAGCGCGGAGCCAGGGGGGAATCCTAATGAAAAACTGTTTTTT

V: TRBV2
D: -
size: -
J: TRBJ1-4
CDR3: CASSEDEEKLFF
DNA: TGTGCCAGCAGTGAAGACGAGGAAAAACTGTTTTTT

V: TRBV28
D: -
size: -
J: TRBJ1-3
CDR3: CATRSGGPGNTIYF
DNA: TGTGCCACCCGATCGGGGGGCCCTGGAAACACCATATATTTT

V: TRBV11-1
D: -
size: -
J: TRBJ1-3
CDR3: CASGQLKGNTIYF
DNA: TGTGCCAGTGGACAATTAAAAGGAAACACCATATATTTT

V: TRBV7-3
D: TRBD1
size: -
J: TRBJ1-1
CDR3: CASSLSGTDEAFF
DNA: TGTGCCAGCAGCTTATCCGGGACAGACGAAGCTTTCTTT

V: TRBV5-1
D: TRBD2
size: -
J: TRBJ2-3
CDR3: CASSLGLAGADTQYF
DNA: TGCGCCAGCAGCTTGGGACTAGCGGGAGCAGATACGCAGTATTTT

V: TRBV21-1
D: -
size: once
J: TRBJ2-3
CDR3: CASTIPGQGLETQYF
DNA: TGTGCCAGCACCATACCGGGACAGGGCTTAGAAACGCAGTATTTT

V: TRBV9
D: -
size: -
J: TRBJ1-6
CDR3: CASSARGYNSPLHF
DNA: TGTGCCAGCAGCGCCAGGGGTTATAATTCACCCCTCCACTTT

V: TRBV19
D: -
size: -
J: TRBJ1-1
CDR3: CASSILRNTEAFF
DNA: TGTGCCAGTAGTATCCTCAGGAACACTGAAGCTTTCTTT

V: TRBV18
D: -
size: -
J: TRBJ1-4
CDR3: CASSLLQAPAEKLFF
DNA: TGTGCCAGCTCCCTCCTACAGGCCCCGGCGGAAAAACTGTTTTTT

V: TRBV21-1
D: -
size: -
J: TRBJ1-6
CDR3: CASSHPRPTEYNSPLHF
DNA: TGTGCCAGCAGCCACCCTCGGCCGACAGAATATAATTCACCCCTCCACTTT

V: TRBV28
D: -
size: -
J: TRBJ1-4
CDR3: CASSFWGRTNEKLFF
DNA: TGTGCCAGCAGTTTCTGGGGGCGAACTAATGAAAAACTGTTTTTT

V: TRBV7-3
D: -
size: -
J: TRBJ2-2
CDR3: CASSSGYTGELFF
DNA: TGTGCCAGCAGTTCGGGGTACACCGGGGAGCTGTTTTTT

V: TRBV11-2
D: TRBD1
size: -
J: TRBJ1-2
CDR3: CASSFTGASSYGYTF
DNA: TGTGCCAGCAGCTTCACAGGGGCCTCTTCCTATGGCTACACCTTC

V: TRBV4-3
D: TRBD2
size: -
J: TRBJ2-7
CDR3: CASSQGLGGVYEQYF
DNA: TGCGCCAGCAGCCAAGGTCTGGGAGGGGTCTACGAGCAGTACTTC

V: TRBV7-9
D: TRBD1
size: -
J: TRBJ2-7
CDR3: CASSRPSGQGYEQYF
DNA: TGTGCCAGCAGCCGTCCCTCCGGACAGGGGTACGAGCAGTACTTC

V: TRBV28
D: -
size: -
J: TRBJ2-7
CDR3: CASNRGAETTYEQYF
DNA: TGTGCCAGCAACCGCGGGGCAGAAACGACCTACGAGCAGTACTTC

V: TRBV18
D: TRBD2
size: -
J: TRBJ2-5
CDR3: CASSQSGGAPETQYF
DNA: TGTGCCAGCTCTCAAAGCGGGGGAGCTCCCGAGACCCAGTACTTC

V: TRBV24-1
D: -
size: -
J: TRBJ2-1
CDR3: CATSPDYPNEQFF
DNA: TGTGCCACCAGTCCCGACTATCCCAATGAGCAGTTCTTC

V: TRBV19
D: TRBD1
size: -
J: TRBJ2-6
CDR3: CASSFNRQGSGANVLTF
DNA: TGTGCCAGTAGTTTCAACCGACAGGGCTCCGGGGCCAACGTCCTGACTTTC